The entry below describes one T cell receptor beta chain. As yet, its antigen is unknown. This specimen belongs to a study of blood T cells in healthy people across ages. Study findings and constraints: Correlation between TCR beta diversity and naive T cell percentage was strong.

Next came a second PCR, run for about 6 to 12 cycles, which used a sample-barcoded 5' primer along with a J-beta primer mix. A single record per CDR3 protein comes from TCRdb applying MiXCR to the 5' RACE reads. The table lists approximately 960,000 distinct CDR3 sequences, roughly 28% of them singletons, with approximately 10% in the top ten. V was clipped by 5 bases and J by 5 bases; unmatched bases: 14. CDR1 is MNHEY and CDR2 is SMNVEV in the germline V gene (reference sequence). The CDR3 is 17 amino acids. The same specimen was also included in a second study, on T cells of mothers and their children.

This clonotype was obtained from a woman aged 40 to 55 in good health. The sequencing sample was made of blood. The chain combines TRBV27 with TRBJ1-4; 7 nucleotides line up with TRBD1. The DNA for the CDR3 is TGTGCCAGCAGTGCTCCCCCTCCGACAGGGTTAAATGAAAAACTGTTTTTT. It specifies CASSAPPPTGLNEKLFF.